This TCR beta chain was retrieved from a study of CD8 T cells in Susac syndrome. The trim removed 4 bases at V and 8 bases at J, leaving 19 bases unmatched. The CDR3 consists of 18 residues. In germline, CDR1 is MNHEY, CDR2 SMNVEV (reference sequence). Details on this clonotype: Its antigen is not known.

Overall study results and limits: The study acknowledged a relatively small number of individuals in its TCR sequencing and HLA analysis.

After extraction with the RNeasy kit, roughly 0.5 to 1 ug of the RNA was reverse transcribed using random hexamers. Amplification of TCR beta CDR3 by immunoSEQ multiplex PCR spanned 54 Vbeta and 13 Jbeta. TCRdb called the immunoSEQ multiplex PCR reads again in MiXCR, with one record for every CDR3 protein. The table records around 80,000 distinct CDR3 sequences, roughly nine tenths of them present only once. The authors carried out high-throughput sequencing of TCR beta. They applied it to CD8+ and CD4+ T cells obtained from blood. Bulk CD8+ and CD4+ cells came from magnetic negative isolation; CD8+ TEMRA by FACS.

The receptor comes from a human donor with multiple sclerosis. The sequenced sample was CD8+ T cells from PBMCs. The chain uses TRBV27 and TRBJ2-1; TRBD2 agrees at 8 bases. The CDR3 loop is CASSSKHFTGTRFDEQFF. The CDR3 coding sequence is TGTGCCAGCAGTTCCAAACATTTCACCGGGACTAGGTTCGATGAGCAGTTCTTC.